This T cell receptor beta chain came from a study of CD8 T cells in ankylosing spondylitis. A quantitative 5'-RACE method, one with molecular barcodes, was used to make TCR beta libraries. TCRdb fed the 5' RACE reads into MiXCR, producing one record per CDR3 protein. The sample lists 150,000 to 200,000 distinct CDR3 sequences; roughly 30% were seen once. V shed 3 bases and J 5 bases; nucleotides not matched to a gene: 5. CDR1 and CDR2 from the germline V gene are KGHSH and LQKENI. CDR3 length: 14 residues. Sequences were obtained from synovial fluid, either unsorted or a sorted T cell fraction (not recorded which). The V and J genes are TRBV18 and TRBJ2-7, with TRBD1 identical over 9 bases. The receptor comes from a male donor with ankylosing spondylitis. The CDR3 here is CASSPGTGLDEQYF. DNA for the CDR3: TGTGCCAGCTCACCCGGGACAGGGCTCGACGAGCAGTACTTC.